These T cell receptor beta chains were read from a single sample in a study of shared clonotypes between healthy human individuals. The repertoire was sequenced with immunoSEQ multiplex PCR; TCRdb's copy has only in-frame clones and lacks some. The table shows some 2.3 million clones, with 85% to 95% occurring only once. The sequenced sample consisted of naive CD4+ T cells from PBMCs. The source of these receptors is a man between 18 and 35 years old in good health. Some clones in this sample may be carry-over from other donors' samples. Both conserved end residues are part of each CDR3. D genes are given only for firm matches. Clone size appears in some rows only: once, few, many, or a class for an expanded clone.

v_call: TRBV5-1; j_call: TRBJ2-7; clone_size: NA; d_call: TRBD2; cdr3_aa: CASSLDPGGPYEQYF; cdr3_nt: TGCGCCAGCAGCTTAGATCCGGGAGGGCCCTACGAGCAGTACTTC
v_call: TRBV5-1; j_call: TRBJ2-5; clone_size: once; d_call: TRBD2; cdr3_aa: CASRPGEGPTQYF; cdr3_nt: TGCGCCAGCAGGCCGGGGGAGGGGCCAACCCAGTACTTC
v_call: TRBV6-6; j_call: TRBJ1-2; clone_size: NA; d_call: NA; cdr3_aa: CASSYSEEGYGYTF; cdr3_nt: TGTGCCAGCAGTTACTCGGAGGAGGGGTATGGCTACACCTTC
v_call: TRBV19; j_call: TRBJ2-4; clone_size: NA; d_call: NA; cdr3_aa: CARVSRGSENIQYF; cdr3_nt: TGTGCCAGGGTTTCTCGGGGGTCCGAAAACATTCAGTACTTC
v_call: TRBV6-5; j_call: TRBJ2-7; clone_size: once; d_call: TRBD2; cdr3_aa: CASRDLAGGSYEQYF; cdr3_nt: TGTGCCAGCAGGGATTTAGCGGGAGGATCCTACGAGCAGTACTTC
v_call: TRBV5-1; j_call: TRBJ2-3; clone_size: NA; d_call: NA; cdr3_aa: CASSPQPDPFPAQYF; cdr3_nt: TGCGCCAGCAGCCCCCAACCGGACCCCTTTCCGGCGCAGTATTTT
v_call: TRBV11-2; j_call: TRBJ2-2; clone_size: NA; d_call: TRBD1; cdr3_aa: CASSSGTVVTGELFF; cdr3_nt: TGTGCCAGCAGCTCCGGGACAGTGGTAACCGGGGAGCTGTTTTTT
v_call: TRBV21-1; j_call: TRBJ1-5; clone_size: NA; d_call: NA; cdr3_aa: CASSTDRGRWGQPQHF; cdr3_nt: TGTGCCAGCAGCACTGACAGGGGGCGCTGGGGTCAGCCCCAGCATTTT
v_call: TRBV7-8; j_call: TRBJ2-2; clone_size: NA; d_call: TRBD2; cdr3_aa: CATQASGNPSTGELFF; cdr3_nt: TGTGCCACCCAAGCTAGCGGGAACCCCTCAACCGGGGAGCTGTTTTTT
v_call: TRBV30; j_call: TRBJ2-7; clone_size: NA; d_call: TRBD2; cdr3_aa: CAWSLVGGRGEQYF; cdr3_nt: TGTGCCTGGAGTTTGGTGGGCGGGAGGGGGGAGCAGTACTTC
v_call: TRBV7-9; j_call: TRBJ1-3; clone_size: NA; d_call: NA; cdr3_aa: CASSLATGKYSGNTIYF; cdr3_nt: TGTGCCAGCAGCTTAGCCACAGGGAAATACTCTGGAAACACCATATATTTT
v_call: TRBV11-3; j_call: TRBJ1-1; clone_size: NA; d_call: NA; cdr3_aa: CASSSLPNTEAFF; cdr3_nt: TGTGCCAGCAGCTCACTTCCGAACACTGAAGCTTTCTTT
v_call: TRBV10-3; j_call: TRBJ1-2; clone_size: NA; d_call: TRBD1; cdr3_aa: CAISSQTGSQGYTF; cdr3_nt: TGTGCCATCAGTTCTCAGACAGGGTCTCAAGGCTACACCTTC
v_call: TRBV7-2; j_call: TRBJ2-1; clone_size: NA; d_call: NA; cdr3_aa: CASSLASGYSYNEQFF; cdr3_nt: TGTGCCAGCAGCTTAGCTTCTGGCTACTCCTACAATGAGCAGTTCTTC
v_call: TRBV7-2; j_call: TRBJ1-5; clone_size: NA; d_call: TRBD1; cdr3_aa: CASSRTGGEFQPQHF; cdr3_nt: TGTGCCAGCAGCCGTACAGGGGGCGAATTCCAGCCCCAGCATTTT
v_call: TRBV4-1; j_call: TRBJ2-3; clone_size: NA; d_call: NA; cdr3_aa: CASSQDRGDTQYF; cdr3_nt: TGCGCCAGCAGCCAAGATCGGGGAGATACGCAGTATTTT
v_call: TRBV14; j_call: TRBJ1-2; clone_size: NA; d_call: NA; cdr3_aa: CASSQDGSVARGYTF; cdr3_nt: TGTGCCAGCAGCCAAGATGGCAGCGTGGCCCGAGGCTACACCTTC
v_call: TRBV19; j_call: TRBJ2-5; clone_size: NA; d_call: NA; cdr3_aa: CASSSRTGLGAQYF; cdr3_nt: TGTGCCAGTAGTTCACGGACCGGACTCGGGGCCCAGTACTTC
v_call: TRBV5-4; j_call: TRBJ1-2; clone_size: NA; d_call: NA; cdr3_aa: CASSFAPRAGEAGYTF; cdr3_nt: TGTGCCAGCAGCTTTGCCCCTAGGGCAGGGGAGGCTGGCTACACCTTC
v_call: TRBV4-3; j_call: TRBJ1-2; clone_size: NA; d_call: TRBD1; cdr3_aa: CASSLGTATSNYGYTF; cdr3_nt: TGCGCCAGCAGCCTCGGGACAGCGACCTCTAACTATGGCTACACCTTC
v_call: TRBV28; j_call: TRBJ1-5; clone_size: few; d_call: NA; cdr3_aa: CASSFPYPSAQPQHF; cdr3_nt: TGTGCCAGCAGTTTTCCGTATCCCAGTGCTCAGCCCCAGCATTTT
v_call: TRBV20-1; j_call: TRBJ2-7; clone_size: NA; d_call: NA; cdr3_aa: CSARKGREQYF; cdr3_nt: TGCAGTGCCAGGAAGGGGCGGGAGCAGTACTTC
v_call: TRBV5-1; j_call: TRBJ2-3; clone_size: NA; d_call: TRBD2; cdr3_aa: CASSLVVSGITDTQYF; cdr3_nt: TGCGCCAGCAGCTTGGTAGTTAGCGGGATTACAGATACGCAGTATTTT
v_call: TRBV4-1; j_call: TRBJ1-4; clone_size: few; d_call: TRBD1; cdr3_aa: CASSRWDSNRPDEKLFF; cdr3_nt: TGCGCCAGCAGCCGATGGGACAGCAATCGACCTGATGAAAAACTGTTTTTT
v_call: TRBV7-9; j_call: TRBJ2-7; clone_size: NA; d_call: NA; cdr3_aa: CASSLMPQSYNYEQYF; cdr3_nt: TGTGCCAGCAGCTTAATGCCACAGAGTTACAACTACGAGCAGTACTTC
v_call: TRBV29-1; j_call: TRBJ1-1; clone_size: NA; d_call: TRBD1; cdr3_aa: CSASRGPEAFF; cdr3_nt: TGCAGCGCCAGCAGGGGGCCTGAAGCTTTCTTT
v_call: TRBV7-2; j_call: TRBJ1-2; clone_size: NA; d_call: NA; cdr3_aa: CASSLGTDTGYGYTF; cdr3_nt: TGTGCCAGCAGCTTAGGTACAGACACCGGATATGGCTACACCTTC
v_call: TRBV2; j_call: TRBJ2-7; clone_size: NA; d_call: TRBD2; cdr3_aa: CASSDLRLAGLEQYF; cdr3_nt: TGTGCCAGCAGTGATTTGAGACTAGCGGGCCTCGAGCAGTACTTC
v_call: TRBV29-1; j_call: TRBJ2-5; clone_size: NA; d_call: TRBD2; cdr3_aa: CSGALGRFGETQYF; cdr3_nt: TGCAGCGGAGCTCTCGGGAGGTTTGGAGAGACCCAGTACTTC
v_call: TRBV7-9; j_call: TRBJ2-1; clone_size: NA; d_call: NA; cdr3_aa: CASGDRGNEQFF; cdr3_nt: TGTGCCAGCGGCGACAGAGGCAATGAGCAGTTCTTC
v_call: TRBV18; j_call: TRBJ1-1; clone_size: NA; d_call: NA; cdr3_aa: CASSTSGNTEAFF; cdr3_nt: TGTGCCAGCTCTACTAGCGGGAACACTGAAGCTTTCTTT
v_call: TRBV5-1; j_call: TRBJ2-1; clone_size: NA; d_call: NA; cdr3_aa: CASSNAGPGGRNEQFF; cdr3_nt: TGCGCCAGCAGCAACGCGGGCCCAGGGGGGCGGAATGAGCAGTTCTTC
v_call: TRBV7-9; j_call: TRBJ2-5; clone_size: NA; d_call: TRBD2; cdr3_aa: CASSLLAGGGETQYF; cdr3_nt: TGTGCCAGCAGCTTACTAGCGGGAGGGGGAGAGACCCAGTACTTC
v_call: TRBV5-1; j_call: TRBJ2-7; clone_size: once; d_call: TRBD2; cdr3_aa: CASSLSGLAVSYEQYF; cdr3_nt: TGCGCCAGCAGCTTGTCAGGACTAGCGGTTTCCTACGAGCAGTACTTC
v_call: TRBV9; j_call: TRBJ1-1; clone_size: NA; d_call: NA; cdr3_aa: CASSVEAARDYEAFF; cdr3_nt: TGTGCCAGCAGCGTAGAGGCTGCGAGAGACTATGAAGCTTTCTTT
v_call: TRBV12-5; j_call: TRBJ2-7; clone_size: NA; d_call: TRBD1; cdr3_aa: CASAASGQTYEQYF; cdr3_nt: TGTGCTAGTGCCGCATCGGGACAGACCTACGAGCAGTACTTC